This T cell receptor beta chain emerged from a study of cytomegalovirus exposure and HLA in healthy donors. Study-wide context: For the approximately 400 genotyped donors, around 76% fell within the Caucasian-associated ancestry cluster. Study-wide findings and caveats: The sole available immune exposure information was CMV serostatus. Across donors, presence/absence analyses took sequencing depth to be roughly uniform.

The count of this clone is one. Its antigen is currently unknown. The identical CDR3 is also encoded by other nucleotide sequences in the sample. With 0 bases clipped from V and 4 bases from J, the junction kept 1 base outside the gene matches. From germline, CDR1 is SGHKS and CDR2 YYEKEE (reference sequence). The CDR3 loop spans 15 amino acids. Both 60 Vbeta primers and 13 Jbeta primers went into the PCR. Profiling relied on immunoSEQ multiplex PCR, and the TCRdb table lists in-frame clones only, not all of them. The sample records about 210,000 clones, around four fifths being singletons. The chain carries TRBV5-5 and TRBJ2-1; 10 bases line up with TRBD2. This receptor was taken from a man between 35 and 55 years old in good health and CMV-seropositive. Sequenced sample: PBMCs. The CDR3 region has the DNA TGTGCCAGCAGCTTGGGACTAGCGGGTTACAATGAGCAGTTCTTC. Protein: CASSLGLAGYNEQFF.